This TCR beta chain was recorded in a study of cytomegalovirus exposure and HLA in healthy donors (TCRdb year 2017). Regarding the complete study: In an earlier analysis of under 600 of the donors, about 270 Gb of sequence data and just under 120 million unique TCR beta sequences from 150 million to 200 million T cells were reported. An early release covering just under 650 HLA-typed donors comprised roughly 300 gigabases of sequencing data and approximately 85 million unique TCR sequences. Of the 300 to 450 genotyped donors, approximately 82% fell in the genetic ancestry cluster associated with self-reported Caucasian donors. The study aimed to test whether cataloging public T cell receptors could reveal signatures of past pathogen exposure. The T cell repertoires of about 700 subjects were profiled by immunosequencing and related to cytomegalovirus serostatus. Along with the approximately 650-subject first cohort, a separate validation cohort of over a hundred different subjects was used. The study combined high-throughput TCR immunosequencing, statistical association of individual TCRs with disease status, and machine learning to predict cytomegalovirus infection status. A later analysis re-examined previously published TCR beta repertoires from about 700 donors and added high-resolution HLA genotyping to investigate patterns of TCR occurrence. Rather than drawing on any new phenotypic data, the later analysis identified candidate immune exposures from TCR beta sequences and the way those sequences occurred across donors. To decide whether each TCR beta V gene segment behaved as functional or pseudogenic, an earlier analysis of some 600 of the donors relied on high-throughput TCR beta sequencing. Donor age, sex, ethnicity and CMV serostatus were compiled alongside the repertoire data. A later genetic analysis took genome-wide SNP genotypes for about 55% of the 666 donors and used that subset as a discovery cohort. All discovery cohort repertoires had been generated using a single sequencing platform. Both class I and class II loci were covered by HLA typing, at four-digit resolution. The number of typed donors differed by locus: about 629-630 for A, B, C, DRB1 and DQB1; 522 for DQA1; 606 for DPA1; and roughly 470 for DPB1. Roughly 5 DR-DQ haplotypes were handled as single units for association and clustering because linkage in the cohort was strong. Across approximately 420 genotyped donors of the cohort, an average of roughly 230,000 unique TCR beta nucleotide sequences per donor were sequenced, and roughly a sixth of those sequences were non-productive.

This clone was counted only a few times. Its antigen target is currently unknown. No base qualities exist here, and no much larger clone lies one base off it. Library preparation was by the immunoSEQ multiplex PCR assay. For the multiplex PCR, a mixture combining 60 forward primers for TCR Vbeta segments and 13 reverse primers for TCR Jbeta segments was used. A multiplex PCR assay on genomic DNA amplified the CDR3 region of rearranged TCR beta genes. The amplified TCR beta libraries were sequenced on the Illumina HiSeq System as 87-base-pair reads. Turning to the authors' computational methods: In a later analysis, tens of millions of unique TCR beta chains were counted across the 500 to 700 repertoires, and about 9.9 million of these chains were shared by at least two donors. Raw reads were error-corrected and collapsed into unique sequences by a nearest-neighbor algorithm in which closely related sequences were merged to remove PCR and sequencing errors. To assign V, D and J gene segments, CDR3 sequences were aligned to IMGT reference sequences. For a sequence to be retained, a match of at least six nucleotides was required to both a V gene segment and a J gene segment. A rearrangement was called productive if the CDR3 had no stop codons and remained in frame with V and J, and every other rearrangement was called non-productive. CDR3 was defined according to IMGT convention as the region running from the second conserved V-encoded cysteine to the conserved J-encoded phenylalanine. The earlier analysis of about 530 of the donors excluded any sequence lacking an unambiguous match to a single V gene segment. An earlier analysis of some 500 of the donors classified V segments as functional when productive rearrangements were above 56.7% and as segregating when the standard deviation between donors was above 5%. A statistical classification framework was built for diagnosing cytomegalovirus status from the catalog of TCR beta chain sequences. V and J gene assignment, in a later analysis, came from comparing TCR nucleotide sequences with IMGT/GENE-DB human TR gene sequences. The TCRdist pipeline was used in a later analysis to assign CDR3 sequences and most-parsimonious VDJ recombination scenarios. In a later analysis, each TCR beta chain was defined by its CDR3 amino acid sequence together with its V-gene family, and reads lacking a unique V-gene family were excluded. As a way to deal with suspected cross-contamination and a sequencing artifact, a later analysis dropped over 550 nucleotide sequences that were highly shared and had low generation probability. A later analysis calculated a clonal expansion index for each public chain from normalized within-repertoire ranks of inferred template counts. In a later analysis, generation probabilities were computed with a VDJ recombination model fitted to out-of-frame rearrangements, and the resulting probabilities were checked against IGoR. In a later analysis, TCR-TCR, TCR-HLA and TCR-CMV co-occurrence was scored with hypergeometric tests, and a repertoire-size bias correction was applied to TCR pairs. A later analysis estimated false discovery rates by permuting HLA or CMV assignments 20 times. In a later analysis, co-occurring TCRs were grouped using DBSCAN, and TCRdist sequence similarity was added for clustering within HLA-allele-positive subsets. For co-occurrence clustering, repertoires with fewer than 30,000 or more than 120,000 public chains were excluded, along with 4 to 6 repertoires with anomalous nucleotide sharing. In its TCRdb copy, this immuneACCESS table keeps in-frame sequences only and misses some clones. Where compared with another copy, unresolved V genes explain less than half of these, and the others have no known cause. For V, J and clone size, that table is used; D and trimming come from the DNA. Across this sample there are approximately 170,000 clones, with around 80% seen only once. The ten most abundant clones make up about 1.6% of the sample.

In total, approximately 690 healthy bone marrow donors made up the cohort. At the time of sampling, every cohort member was nominally healthy, though immune exposures that went unrecorded were likely present. The donor tested CMV seronegative, placing the donor among the 352 seronegative members of the cohort. A peripheral blood sample was provided by each donor, and peripheral blood mononuclear cells were used for TCR beta sequencing. The Qiagen DNeasy Blood Extraction Kit was used to extract genomic DNA from the blood cell samples. Overall study results and their limits: Correlated functional status among segregating V segments might reflect linkage disequilibrium, but an unknown experimental factor could not be ruled out. According to a later analysis, parvovirus B19, influenza, CMV and Epstein-Barr virus appeared linked to several top co-occurrence clusters. In a later analysis, HLA-associated TCR beta chains were found to be more clonally expanded and to have lower generation probabilities than equally common non-associated chains. A further reported finding was that TCR beta sequences accurately predicted the HLA-A and HLA-B alleles for most subjects in the first cohort. A later genetic analysis associated a missense DCLRE1C variant with V-gene and J-gene trimming of TCR beta chains, and an independent cohort replicated the association. While some public TCRs were present in many individuals, most TCR sequences turned up only very rarely across donors. A later analysis found that most CMV-associated TCR beta chains appeared HLA-restricted, with HLA associations seemingly driven largely by CMV exposure. This cohort had only TCR beta chains sequenced, and the lack of alpha or paired-chain data limited which features could be detected. The earlier analysis of about 600 of the donors excluded roughly 17 rarely observed V segments, including chromosome 9 orphons, because counts were too low. A cluster of highly shared sequence variants was judged likely to be a technical artifact of the sequencing pipeline. In a later genetic analysis, fewer N-insertions in productive TCRs were reported among donors in an Asian-associated ancestry cluster than the 666-donor mean. Because HLA typing was missing for some donors at each locus, association tests included only the typed subset. A few of the identified cytomegalovirus-associated TCR beta chains were confirmed in vitro to be specific for cytomegalovirus antigens. A later analysis found that TCR association rates varied across HLA loci, with DRB1 alleles showing the most associated TCRs and HLA-C alleles the fewest. CMV serostatus was the only immune exposure information available for the cohort. Sequencing depth was assumed to be roughly uniform across donors in the presence/absence analyses, though that assumption may not hold. According to the authors, the approach could potentially be generalized to other disease states and immunological phenotypes. In an earlier analysis of 587 of the donors, most TCR beta V segments appeared in productive rearrangements about 87% or about 30% of the time, broadly matching IMGT annotations. A later analysis associated about 16,000 TCR beta sequences with specific HLA alleles at a false discovery rate of 0.05. When HLA alleles, especially DR and DQ, strongly co-occurred, attributing TCR associations to individual alleles was difficult. The classifier was reported to diagnose cytomegalovirus status with high specificity and sensitivity in both the original and validation cohorts. The study gave a list of under 200 TCR beta chains associated with cytomegalovirus.

This TCR came from a man between 40 and 49 years old in good health and CMV-seronegative. Sequencing was carried out using PBMCs.

The DNA reads TGTGCCAGCAGCCGTGGTGCGATCTCCTACGAGCAGTACTTC. This sequence encodes CASSRGAISYEQYF. The chain couples TRBV5-8 to TRBJ2-7, with the D gene too uncertain to name. V is clipped by 4 bases and J by 0 bases, and the sequence between their germline boundaries is 11 bases long. Looking up the germline V gene yields CDR1 SGHTS and CDR2 YDEGEE. Its CDR3 holds 14 amino acids, cysteine through phenylalanine. The sequence is cut down to CDR3 DNA, 42 bases in frame from base 1.